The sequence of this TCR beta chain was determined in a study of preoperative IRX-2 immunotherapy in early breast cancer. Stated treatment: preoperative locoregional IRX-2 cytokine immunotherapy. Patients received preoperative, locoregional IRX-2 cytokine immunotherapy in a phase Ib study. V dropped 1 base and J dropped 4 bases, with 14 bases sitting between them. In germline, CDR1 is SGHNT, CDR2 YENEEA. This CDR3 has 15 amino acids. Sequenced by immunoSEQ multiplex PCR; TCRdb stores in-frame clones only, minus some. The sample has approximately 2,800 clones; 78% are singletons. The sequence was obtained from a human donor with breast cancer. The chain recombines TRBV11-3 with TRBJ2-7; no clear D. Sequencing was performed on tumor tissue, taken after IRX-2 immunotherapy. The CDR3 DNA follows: TGTGCCAGCAGCTTAGTAGAAGGGCAGGTTTACGAGCAGTACTTC. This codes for CASSLVEGQVYEQYF.